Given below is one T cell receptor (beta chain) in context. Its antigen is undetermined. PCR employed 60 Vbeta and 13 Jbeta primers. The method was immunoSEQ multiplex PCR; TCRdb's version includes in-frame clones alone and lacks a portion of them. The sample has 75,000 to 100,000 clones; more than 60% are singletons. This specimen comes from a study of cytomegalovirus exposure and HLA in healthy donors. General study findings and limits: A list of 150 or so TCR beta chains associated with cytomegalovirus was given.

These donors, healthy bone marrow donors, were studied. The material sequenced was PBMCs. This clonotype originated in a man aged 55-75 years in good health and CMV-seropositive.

The chain's CDR3 is CASVGIERPYEQYF. CDR3 nucleotides: TGTGCCAGCGTAGGCATCGAGCGCCCCTACGAGCAGTACTTC. The chain combines TRBV6-5 with TRBJ2-7; D is unclear. V lost 8 bases, J lost 2 bases, and 16 bases lay in between. The CDR3 has 14 residues. CDR1 MNHEY and CDR2 SVGAGI come from the germline V gene.